The 23 T cell receptor beta chains below all came from one sample that was sequenced in a study of blood T cells in healthy people across ages. Together with a sample-barcoded 5' primer, a J-beta primer mix was included in a second PCR lasting about 6 to 11 cycles. TCRdb reprocessed the 5' RACE reads via MiXCR and lists one record per CDR3 protein. The sample yields 800,000 or so distinct CDR3 sequences, about 47% seen once. The specimen sequenced was blood. All receptors derive from a man at least 80 years old in good health.

The gene calls are TRBV10-3 and TRBJ1-2; D is unclear. CDR1 and CDR2 from the germline V gene are ENHRY and SYGVKD. Trimming removed 0 bases at V and 7 bases at J, with 6 bases between. CDR3 length: 12 amino acids. The CDR3 sequence: CAISESVPGYTF. The CDR3 DNA sequence: TGTGCCATCAGTGAGTCGGTTCCTGGCTACACCTTC.

The chain carries TRBV5-1 and TRBJ2-7; D possibly uses TRBD1 or TRBD2 (5 bases each). Trimming removed 6 bases at V and 2 bases at J, with 18 bases between. The germline V gene has CDR1 SGHRS and CDR2 YFSETQ. This CDR3 has 15 amino acids. CDR3 protein: CASTSGAGITYEQYF. The CDR3 coding sequence is TGCGCCAGCACCTCTGGGGCCGGGATAACCTACGAGCAGTACTTC.

On this clonotype: One end of the junction is discordant with germline, which a read error may explain. The chain carries TRBV4-3 and TRBJ1-5; D not resolved. The length of the CDR3 is 15 residues. The germline V gene encodes CDR1 LGHNA and CDR2 YSLEER. CDR3 residues: CASSHEVQSNQPRHF. The CDR3 region has the DNA TGCGCCAGCAGCCACGAGGTGCAGAGCAATCAGCCCCGGCATTTT.

The count of this clonotype is one. This may be a read error, as it is one base from a much larger clone. The rearrangement uses TRBV10-3 and TRBJ2-5; tentatively, D is TRBD2 (7 bases). The J call may be mistaken, given a closer DNA end match to TRBJ2-1. Per the germline V gene, CDR1 is ENHRY and CDR2 is SYGVKD. The CDR3 sequence is 16 residues long. CDR3 DNA sequence: TGTGCCATCAGTGAAGGTTGGAGCGGGACACAAGAGACCCAGTTCTTC. It translates to CAISEGWSGTQETQFF.

This clonotype showed up just a few times. Relative to the germline gene, one junction end is altered; a read error may explain this. J is TRBJ2-1 and V is TRBV5-1, with a tentative D call TRBD2 (6 bases). Germline loops: CDR1 SGHRS, CDR2 YFSETQ. CDR3 length equals 13 residues. The CDR3 DNA is TGCGCCAGCCAACGGGACTCCGACAATGAGCAGTTCTTC. This encodes CASQRDSDNEQFF.

V is TRBV12-3 or TRBV12-4 and J is TRBJ2-5; tentatively, D is TRBD2 (5 bases). This CDR3 has 14 amino acids. The germline V and J ends were trimmed by 5 bases and 1 base, with 11 bases remaining between them. CDR3 residues: CASSVTSPQETQYF. The CDR3 DNA sequence: TGTGCCAGCAGTGTAACTAGTCCCCAAGAGACCCAGTACTTC.

This clonotype appeared a few times. This sequence joins TRBV3-1 and TRBJ2-7, with 7 bases that match TRBD1. The germline CDR1 and CDR2 sequences are LGHDT and YNNKEL (reference sequence). The CDR3 is 15 residues long. With V trimmed by 0 bases and J by 3 bases, 5 bases remained unmatched. CDR3 DNA sequence: TGTGCCAGCAGCCAAGAGTCCACAGGGGTCTACGAGCAGTACTTC. Translation gives CASSQESTGVYEQYF.

In its sample, this clonotype was seen many times. This chain links TRBV20-1 with TRBJ2-7, with D unclear. Trimming shortened V by 6 bases and J by 0 bases, and 15 bases separated the two germline ends. The CDR3 runs 14 residues. Germline CDR1 and CDR2: DFQATT and SNEGSKA (reference sequence). In DNA form, the CDR3 reads TGCAGTGCAAATTTCGGTCGAAGCTCCTACGAGCAGTACTTC. This encodes CSANFGRSSYEQYF.

Remarks on this clonotype: Given a much more abundant clone one base away, this may be a read error. The chain employs TRBV10-3 and TRBJ2-5; D is undetermined. Germline V gene data show CDR1 as ENHRY and CDR2 as SYGVKD. The CDR3 is made up of 15 amino acids. Trimming pared 2 bases from V and 4 bases from J, leaving 14 bases between. The CDR3 loop is CAISEAGESGETQYF. CDR3 coding DNA: TGTGCCATCAGTGAGGCAGGAGAGAGTGGAGAGACCCAGTACTTC.

This rearrangement joins TRBV6-5 to TRBJ1-5, with no clear D. The germline V gene has CDR1 MNHEY and CDR2 SVGAGI. Trimming took 8 bases from V and 2 from J, leaving 13 bases between them. The length of the CDR3 is 14 residues. The CDR3 sequence: CASSQTYGNQPQHF. The CDR3 DNA is TGTGCCAGCTCCCAGACTTACGGCAATCAGCCCCAGCATTTT.

This sequence joins TRBV5-1 and TRBJ2-7; 9 nucleotides agree with TRBD2. The CDR3 sequence is 14 residues long. V was clipped by 4 bases and J by 3 bases; unmatched bases: 5. The germline CDR1 and CDR2 sequences are SGHRS and YFSETQ. This CDR3 is CASSLGLAFYEQYF. DNA of the CDR3: TGCGCCAGCAGCCTGGGACTAGCCTTCTACGAGCAGTACTTC.

This chain links TRBV20-1 with TRBJ2-7; 9 bases agree with TRBD2. The CDR3 has 12 amino acids. Looked up from germline, CDR1 is DFQATT and CDR2 is SNEGSKA (reference sequence). Trimming removed 5 bases from V and 2 bases from J; junction bases left unmatched: 1. DNA for the CDR3: TGCAGTGCTGCTAGCGGGGCCTACGAGCAGTACTTC. Its protein is CSAASGAYEQYF.

The genes are TRBV25-1 and TRBJ2-1; 9 positions agree with TRBD1. The germline CDR1 and CDR2 sequences are MGHDK and SYGVNS. There are 16 residues in the CDR3. J lost 2 bases, V lost 2 bases, and 4 bases had no gene match. Here the CDR3 reads CASSELTGGTYNEQFF. The CDR3, as DNA: TGTGCCAGCAGTGAACTCACAGGGGGCACCTACAATGAGCAGTTCTTC.

This clonotype has just one count. One junction end disagrees with the germline gene, perhaps due to a read error. The chain links TRBV15 to TRBJ2-3; D remains unclear. The CDR3 is 15 residues long. Germline V gene data show CDR1 as LNHNV and CDR2 as YYDKDF (reference sequence). CDR3 sequence (DNA): TGTGCCTCCAGCAGAGATAATCGGCTCACAGATACGCAGTATTTT. Its translation: CASSRDNRLTDTQYF.

The chain couples TRBV25-1 to TRBJ2-7; D possibly matches TRBD1 or TRBD2 (6 bases each). Looked up from germline, CDR1 is MGHDK and CDR2 is SYGVNS. The CDR3 is 11 amino acids. Trimming took 5 bases from V and 7 from J, leaving 9 bases between them. In DNA, the CDR3 is TGTGCCAGCAGTAGGGGGGCGGAGCAGTACTTC. This gives the protein CASSRGAEQYF.

This clonotype was picked up a small number of times. This chain connects TRBV15 to TRBJ2-3; D gene ambiguous. Trimming pared 0 bases from V and 6 bases from J, leaving 4 bases between. Looked up from germline, CDR1 is LNHNV and CDR2 is YYDKDF (reference sequence). The CDR3 has 12 residues. CDR3 DNA: TGTGCCACCAGCAGAGAGTCGGATACGCAGTATTTT. This codes for CATSRESDTQYF.

In this sample, this clonotype turned up a few times. V gene TRBV25-1 combines with J gene TRBJ2-5; 8 bases are shared with TRBD1. Losses at the gene ends were 3 bases for V and 5 bases for J; bases not matched to a gene: 5. The CDR3 spans 14 residues. Germline values: CDR1 MGHDK, CDR2 SYGVNS. The chain's CDR3 is CASSDRGPEETQYF. In DNA form, the CDR3 reads TGTGCCAGCAGTGACAGGGGGCCGGAGGAGACCCAGTACTTC.

In its sample, this clonotype was seen a few times. This chain joins TRBV5-1 and TRBJ1-2; 8 nucleotides match TRBD1. CDR3 size: 13 residues. J was trimmed by 7 bases and V by 4 bases; bases with no gene match: 6. The V gene's germline CDR1 is SGHRS and CDR2 YFSETQ. In DNA form, the CDR3 reads TGCGCCAGCAGCGAGACAGGGACAGGTGGCTACACCTTC. Residues: CASSETGTGGYTF.

The chain combines TRBV6-5 with TRBJ1-1, with D possibly matching TRBD1 (5 bases). Germline V gives CDR1 MNHEY, CDR2 SVGAGI. V gave up 2 bases and J gave up 1 base, with 8 bases separating them. The CDR3 covers 14 residues. The CDR3 loop is CASSYGTANTEAFF. CDR3 nucleotide sequence: TGTGCCAGCAGTTACGGGACGGCGAACACTGAAGCTTTCTTT.

This CDR3 reads CASSQGGLLSGEQYF. The CDR3 region has the DNA TGTGCCAGCAGCCAGGGCGGCCTCCTATCAGGCGAGCAGTACTTC. The rearrangement joins TRBV7-6 to TRBJ2-7, with D perhaps TRBD1 (5 bases). Trimming took off 5 bases at V and 6 bases at J, with 20 bases between the two ends. Germline V CDR1 and CDR2: SGHVS, FNYEAQ. This CDR3 contains 15 residues.

This clonotype was detected a few times. The chain combines TRBV7-2 with TRBJ2-2; D is uncertain. V lost 1 base and J lost 5, with 5 bases in between. The CDR3 totals 13 residues. Germline V gene lookup returns CDR1 SGHTA and CDR2 FQGNSA. Here the CDR3 reads CASSLERTGELFF. Written as DNA, the CDR3 is TGTGCCAGCAGCTTAGAGAGGACCGGGGAGCTGTTTTTT.

In this sample, this clonotype turned up a few times. The chain's CDR3 is CSVDPDDYGYTF. The CDR3 DNA sequence: TGCAGCGTTGATCCAGATGACTATGGCTACACCTTC. The genes are TRBV29-1 and TRBJ1-2; no clear D. Trimming took off 3 bases at V and 3 bases at J, with 8 bases between the two ends. Germline-derived CDR1 and CDR2 are SQVTM and ANQGSEA. This CDR3 is built from 12 residues. The entire variable domain, with the rest obtained from reference TRBV29-1 and TRBJ1-2, is as follows: SAVISQKPSRDICQRGTSLTIQCQVDSQVTMMFWYRQQPGQSLTLIATANQGSEATYESGFVIDKFPISRPNLTFSTLTVSNMSPEDSSIYLCSVDPDDYGYTFGSGTRLTVV.

The chain has TRBV29-1 and TRBJ2-3; D is perhaps TRBD2 (6 bases). The germline CDR1 and CDR2 sequences are SQVTM and ANQGSEA. This CDR3 is 13 amino acids long. The V end was cut by 6 bases, the J end by 3 bases, with 13 bases between. CDR3 loop: CSVSWGVTDTQYF. In DNA, the CDR3 is TGCAGCGTGTCGTGGGGGGTAACAGATACGCAGTATTTT.